The 27 T cell receptor beta chains listed next were all sequenced from one sample in a study of shared clonotypes between healthy human individuals. Assay: immunoSEQ multiplex PCR; the TCRdb copy retains only in-frame clones and omits some. The table has 2,100,000 or so clones, approximately 95% seen once. Sequences were obtained from naive CD4+ T cells sorted from blood. The subset was: CD45RA+ positively selected. The receptors derive from a man aged 18 to 30 in good health.

The chain recombines TRBV6-1 with TRBJ2-2; no clear D gene. The V and J ends lost 4 bases and 5 bases respectively, with 17 bases between them. This CDR3 comprises 16 residues. Germline loops: CDR1 MNHNS, CDR2 SASEGT. CDR3 DNA sequence: TGTGCCAGCAGTGGGGCAACCTCTCTTGAAACCGGGGAGCTGTTTTTT. Its protein is CASSGATSLETGELFF.

This sequence joins TRBV6-1 and TRBJ1-5, with unresolved D. Germline V gene lookup returns CDR1 MNHNS and CDR2 SASEGT. The CDR3 sequence is 13 residues long. V lost 7 bases and J lost 0, with 7 bases in between. The CDR3 DNA reads TGTGCCAGCAAAGGATCTAGCAATCAGCCCCAGCATTTT. Residues: CASKGSSNQPQHF.

The rearrangement joins TRBV18 to TRBJ1-2; D possibly corresponds to TRBD1 (6 bases). V lost 3 bases and J 1 base, leaving 15 bases between the germline ends. The CDR3 contains 16 residues. Germline lookup yields CDR1 KGHSH and CDR2 LQKENI. CDR3: CASSPTDSSFNYGYTF. The CDR3 coding sequence is TGTGCCAGCTCACCGACGGACAGCTCCTTTAACTATGGCTACACCTTC. Using reference TRBV18 and TRBJ1-2 for the parts outside the CDR3, the full variable domain is NAGVMQNPRHLVRRRGQEARLRCSPMKGHSHVYWYRQLPEEGLKFMVYLQKENIIDESGMPKERFSAEFPKEGPSILRIQQVVRGDSAAYFCASSPTDSSFNYGYTFGSGTRLTVV.

This clone was found a few times. This chain joins TRBV28 and TRBJ1-2, with D possibly TRBD1 on 5 matching bases. This CDR3 is built from 12 residues. The V gene lost 4 bases and the J gene lost 6 bases, with 9 bases spanning the gap. Looked up from germline, CDR1 is MDHEN and CDR2 is SYDVKM. The CDR3 protein is CASSWWGDGYTF. CDR3 DNA: TGTGCCAGCAGTTGGTGGGGCGATGGCTACACCTTC.

The chain has TRBV19 and TRBJ2-6; D possibly corresponds to TRBD1 (6 bases). This CDR3 spans 18 amino acids. Trimming pared 2 bases from V and 0 bases from J, leaving 14 bases between. Germline lookup yields CDR1 LNHDA and CDR2 SQIVND (reference sequence). CDR3: CASSIIQGRLSGANVLTF. CDR3 in DNA: TGTGCCAGTAGTATAATCCAGGGGCGTCTCTCTGGGGCCAACGTCCTGACTTTC.

V and J are TRBV4-3 and TRBJ1-3, with D possibly being TRBD1 (6 bases). The V and J ends lost 0 bases and 2 bases respectively, with 14 bases between them. CDR3 length: 17 residues. Germline CDR1 is LGHNA and CDR2 is YSLEER. In DNA, the CDR3 is TGCGCCAGCAGCCAAGATACAGGGAAGTCCCCTGGAAACACCATATATTTT. Amino acid sequence: CASSQDTGKSPGNTIYF.

The chain has TRBV30 and TRBJ2-7; possibly TRBD1 or TRBD2 for D (5 bases each). V was pared by 3 bases and J by 0 bases, with 9 bases between. CDR3 length equals 13 residues. CDR1 and CDR2 from the germline V gene are GTSNPN and SVGIG (reference sequence). The CDR3, as DNA: TGTGCCTGGAGGCCGGGACCCTCCTACGAGCAGTACTTC. The encoded protein is CAWRPGPSYEQYF.

V gene TRBV9 combines with J gene TRBJ2-5; 9 nucleotides agree with TRBD2. V was pared by 5 bases and J by 4 bases, with 6 bases of the junction left unmatched. Germline CDR1 and CDR2: SGDLS and YYNGEE. The CDR3 covers 14 residues. CDR3 DNA: TGTGCCAGCAGGGCTAGCGGGGAGGGAGAGACCCAGTACTTC. This encodes CASRASGEGETQYF.

CDR3 protein: CASSPTGGVPNTEAFF. The CDR3 DNA reads TGTGCCAGCTCACCCACCGGAGGGGTCCCGAACACTGAAGCTTTCTTT. The V gene is TRBV18, the J gene TRBJ1-1; the D gene is possibly TRBD1 (5 bases). Trimming took off 3 bases at V and 1 base at J, with 15 bases between the two ends. The germline CDR1 and CDR2 sequences are KGHSH and LQKENI. This CDR3 has 16 amino acids.

The V call is TRBV2, the J call TRBJ1-3; D gene uncertain. The CDR3 covers 13 residues. Germline loops: CDR1 SNHLY, CDR2 FYNNEI. With 9 bases removed from V and 1 base from J, the gap between germline ends came to 10 bases. CDR3 region: CASKRNSGNTIYF. In DNA, the CDR3 is TGTGCCAGTAAACGGAATTCTGGAAACACCATATATTTT.

The chain combines TRBV7-9 with TRBJ2-1; possibly TRBD1 for D (5 bases). The CDR3 runs 15 residues. Per the germline V gene, CDR1 is SEHNR and CDR2 is FQNEAQ (reference sequence). V lost 4 bases to trimming and J lost 9 bases, with 19 bases between them. The CDR3: CASSSGPLLDGEQFF. The CDR3 coding sequence is TGTGCCAGCAGCTCAGGGCCATTATTAGACGGTGAGCAGTTCTTC.

V gene TRBV6-5 combines with J gene TRBJ2-5; possible D gene TRBD2, 6 bases. Germline V CDR1 and CDR2: MNHEY, SVGAGI. V dropped 6 bases and J dropped 1 base, with 15 bases sitting between them. CDR3 length equals 15 residues. CDR3 coding DNA: TGTGCCAGCAGGGTAGGAGGGAAGGGCCAAGAGACCCAGTACTTC. It encodes CASRVGGKGQETQYF.

This chain links TRBV29-1 with TRBJ1-2; D unclear. V shed 6 bases and J shed 4 bases, with 12 bases lying between them. Germline V CDR1 and CDR2: SQVTM, ANQGSEA. This CDR3 spans 12 amino acids. The CDR3 coding sequence is TGCAGCGTAGAGGAGGGATTCTATGGCTACACCTTC. Residues: CSVEEGFYGYTF.

This clone is a singleton in its sample. The rearrangement joins TRBV30 to TRBJ2-7; D is perhaps TRBD2 (5 bases). Germline assignment: CDR1 GTSNPN and CDR2 SVGIG (reference sequence). V lost 1 base to trimming and J lost 6 bases, with 16 bases between them. The CDR3 consists of 14 residues. Here the CDR3 reads CAWSAWTGWGEQYF. DNA of the CDR3: TGTGCCTGGAGTGCTTGGACGGGATGGGGCGAGCAGTACTTC.

The gene calls are TRBV18 and TRBJ2-7; D is unresolved. Germline assignment: CDR1 KGHSH and CDR2 LQKENI. The ends were cut back, 3 bases at V and 5 bases at J, with 17 bases in the middle. The CDR3 totals 15 residues. Here the CDR3 reads CASSPPGPWVHEQYF. CDR3 DNA: TGTGCCAGCTCACCCCCGGGCCCCTGGGTCCACGAGCAGTACTTC.

As to this clone: The identical CDR3 is also encoded by other nucleotide sequences in the sample. The rearrangement uses TRBV5-1 and TRBJ2-3; 9 nucleotides agree with TRBD1. CDR1 is SGHRS, CDR2 YFSETQ, per germline. J was trimmed by 6 bases and V by 4 bases; bases with no gene match: 6. This CDR3 region has 14 residues. CDR3 loop: CASSVTGGSDTQYF. In DNA, the CDR3 is TGCGCCAGCAGCGTCACAGGGGGCTCGGATACGCAGTATTTT.

The chain links TRBV11-2 to TRBJ2-7; 12 bases map to TRBD2. From germline, CDR1 is SGHAT and CDR2 FQNNGV. Germline trimming cut 5 bases from V and 3 bases from J; bases unmatched to any gene: 14. The CDR3 is made up of 18 amino acids. The CDR3 sequence: CASSPQTSGGLNNYEQYF. CDR3 nucleotide sequence: TGTGCCAGCAGCCCCCAGACTAGCGGGGGCCTGAATAACTACGAGCAGTACTTC.

This clone was recorded only once. The V and J genes are TRBV5-1 and TRBJ2-3; 9 bases are shared with TRBD1. Looked up from germline, CDR1 is SGHRS and CDR2 is YFSETQ. V lost 4 bases to trimming and J lost 3 bases; unmatched junction nucleotides: 6. CDR3 size: 15 residues. The CDR3 region has the DNA TGCGCCAGCAGCCCTGGGACAGGGTGGACAGATACGCAGTATTTT. It is translated as CASSPGTGWTDTQYF.

The gene calls are TRBV28 and TRBJ1-3; tentative D call: TRBD1 (5 bases). The V end lost 3 bases, the J end lost 1 base, and 10 bases lay between the germline ends. This CDR3 region has 15 residues. Germline CDR1 and CDR2: MDHEN and SYDVKM. The CDR3: CASSFGAQSGNTIYF. The CDR3 nucleotides read TGTGCCAGCAGTTTCGGGGCGCAGTCTGGAAACACCATATATTTT.

The chain employs TRBV30 and TRBJ2-1; D gene unclear. Trimming shortened V by 0 bases and J by 6 bases, and 15 bases separated the two germline ends. The CDR3 length is 15 residues. Germline lookup yields CDR1 GTSNPN and CDR2 SVGIG (reference sequence). The chain's CDR3 is CAWSVRGITTNEQFF. In DNA form, the CDR3 reads TGTGCCTGGAGTGTACGTGGGATTACTACCAATGAGCAGTTCTTC.

The V call is TRBV18, the J call TRBJ1-6; TRBD1 matches at 7 bases. There are 14 residues in the CDR3. Trimming took 6 bases from V and 6 from J; bases not matched to a gene: 5. Germline V lookup: CDR1 KGHSH, CDR2 LQKENI. The CDR3 region is CASSSGTANSPLHF. CDR3 bases: TGTGCCAGCTCCTCCGGGACAGCTAATTCACCCCTCCACTTT.

The chain carries TRBV10-3 and TRBJ1-1; 7 bases match TRBD1. The CDR3 has 11 residues. V was pared by 6 bases and J by 11 bases, with 6 bases of the junction left unmatched. Germline values: CDR1 ENHRY, CDR2 SYGVKD. CDR3 bases: TGTGCCATCAGAACAGGGGATGATGCTTTCTTT. Translation gives CAIRTGDDAFF.

This chain joins TRBV29-1 and TRBJ1-4; D is possibly TRBD1 (6 bases). CDR3 size: 13 residues. The germline V gene encodes CDR1 SQVTM and CDR2 ANQGSEA. V lost 7 bases and J 4 bases, leaving 13 bases between the germline ends. The CDR3 loop is CSATQGLNEKLFF. As DNA, the CDR3 is TGCAGCGCCACCCAGGGGCTTAATGAAAAACTGTTTTTT.

The V call is TRBV28, the J call TRBJ2-2, with a possible D match to TRBD1 (6 bases). This CDR3 contains 18 residues. The V gene lost 4 bases and the J gene lost 2 bases, with 20 bases spanning the gap. Germline V gives CDR1 MDHEN, CDR2 SYDVKM. In nucleotides, the CDR3 is TGTGCCAGCAGTTCATATCCCCCAGGGGCCGTTAACACCGGGGAGCTGTTTTTT. This translates into CASSSYPPGAVNTGELFF.

Notes on this clone: Other DNA variants within this sample encode the same CDR3. The V and J genes are TRBV18 and TRBJ1-5, with TRBD1 as a possible D gene (6 bases). CDR3 size: 13 residues. Per germline, CDR1 KGHSH and CDR2 LQKENI. Deletions cut 6 bases from V and 4 bases from J, with 10 bases between. CDR3 region: CASSPDRNQPQHF. The CDR3 DNA reads TGTGCCAGCTCCCCCGACAGGAATCAGCCCCAGCATTTT. The full variable domain, in which reference TRBV18 and TRBJ1-5 provide the parts outside the CDR3, is NAGVMQNPRHLVRRRGQEARLRCSPMKGHSHVYWYRQLPEEGLKFMVYLQKENIIDESGMPKERFSAEFPKEGPSILRIQQVVRGDSAAYFCASSPDRNQPQHFGDGTRLSIL.

The genes are TRBV5-1 and TRBJ1-6; no firm D call. This CDR3 contains 14 residues. V lost 0 bases, J lost 7 bases, and 8 bases lay in between. Germline V gene sequence: CDR1 SGHRS, CDR2 YFSETQ. CDR3: CASSLDVGNSPLHF. The CDR3 region has the DNA TGCGCCAGCAGCTTGGACGTCGGGAATTCACCCCTCCACTTT.

Points on this clone: Other DNA sequences in this specimen translate into the identical CDR3. The chain is built from TRBV27 and TRBJ1-1; D gene ambiguous. The germline V gene has CDR1 MNHEY and CDR2 SMNVEV (reference sequence). The CDR3 consists of 13 residues. The V end lost 6 bases, the J end lost 1 base, and 9 bases lay between the germline ends. The CDR3 sequence: CASSPTRNTEAFF. The CDR3 DNA reads as TGTGCCAGCAGCCCGACACGGAACACTGAAGCTTTCTTT.